Below are 12 T cell receptor beta chains sequenced from a single sample in a study of somatic mutations in cytotoxic T cells in rheumatoid arthritis. The data were produced by immunoSEQ multiplex PCR, yet TCRdb's version contains in-frame clones alone and is incomplete. Among under 9,500 clones listed, roughly nine tenths were seen once. Source material: CD8+ T cells sorted from blood. These receptors came from a woman in her seventies with rheumatoid arthritis.

The J gene is TRBJ1-2, the V gene TRBV4-1; 11 bases are a match to TRBD1. The germline V gene has CDR1 MGHRA and CDR2 YSYEKL. The trim removed 3 bases at V and 8 bases at J, leaving 5 bases unmatched. The CDR3 length is 14 residues. The CDR3 region has the DNA TGCGCCAGCAGCCATGGACAGGGGGCCGGAGGCTACACCTTC. It encodes CASSHGQGAGGYTF.

The chain recombines TRBV6-1 with TRBJ2-7; 14 bases are shared with TRBD2. J lost 3 bases, V lost 6 bases, and 4 bases had no gene match. In germline, CDR1 is MNHNS, CDR2 SASEGT. The CDR3 is 15 amino acids. DNA of the CDR3: TGTGCCAGCAGAGCGGGACTAGCGGGAGTCTACGAGCAGTACTTC. This translates into CASRAGLAGVYEQYF.

V gene TRBV2 combines with J gene TRBJ1-1; D possibly corresponds to TRBD1 (5 bases). CDR1 is SNHLY, CDR2 FYNNEI, per germline. V lost 8 bases and J lost 5, with 15 bases in between. The CDR3 loop spans 13 amino acids. The chain's CDR3 is CASPGRGGTEAFF. CDR3 DNA sequence: TGTGCCAGCCCGGGGCGGGGTGGGACTGAAGCTTTCTTT.

This chain joins TRBV9 and TRBJ2-7; 8 bases match TRBD1. CDR1 and CDR2 (germline): SGDLS, YYNGEE. V gave up 1 base and J gave up 3 bases; unmatched junction bases: 6. The CDR3 covers 15 residues. The CDR3 bases are TGTGCCAGCAGCGTATCAGGGGGCGATCTCTACGAGCAGTACTTC. This gives the protein CASSVSGGDLYEQYF.

The gene calls are TRBV9 and TRBJ1-1; TRBD1 is a possible D gene (5 bases). V lost 4 bases, J lost 1 base, and 20 bases lay in between. CDR3 size: 17 residues. Germline V CDR1 and CDR2: SGDLS, YYNGEE. The CDR3 spells CASSPRPFTTENTEAFF. The CDR3 DNA follows: TGTGCCAGCAGCCCGCGACCCTTCACGACAGAGAACACTGAAGCTTTCTTT.

This sequence joins TRBV7-2 and TRBJ2-2; D possibly corresponds to TRBD2 (7 bases). The CDR3 extends over 18 amino acids. Trimming left V 5 bases short and J 4 bases short, with 23 bases between. Germline CDR1 and CDR2: SGHTA and FQGNSA. Here the CDR3 DNA reads TGTGCCAGCAGCCCCCATTCCCCCGGGGGGCCAGGCACCGGGGAGCTGTTTTTT. It encodes CASSPHSPGGPGTGELFF.

As regards this clone: The junction shows a germline mismatch at one end, possibly a read error. Other DNA sequences in the sample encode the same CDR3. This sequence joins TRBV2 and TRBJ1-6, with D uncertain. Germline V gene data show CDR1 as SNHLY and CDR2 as FYNNEI. CDR3 length: 16 residues. In nucleotides, the CDR3 is TGTGCCAGCACCCCGGAGGGCGGAGACCTTAATTCCCCCCTCCACTTT. Translated, it gives CASTPEGGDLNSPLHF.

This rearrangement joins TRBV29-1 to TRBJ1-1; 9 bases agree with TRBD1. Per germline, CDR1 SQVTM and CDR2 ANQGSEA. The CDR3 is 14 amino acids. J gave up 3 bases and V 6 bases, and 8 bases lay outside the gene matches. This CDR3 reads CSVVTGGSDTEAFF. CDR3 coding DNA: TGCAGCGTCGTGACAGGGGGGTCGGACACTGAAGCTTTCTTT.

The chain couples TRBV7-9 to TRBJ2-7; 12 nucleotides align to TRBD2. The V gene's germline CDR1 is SEHNR and CDR2 FQNEAQ (reference sequence). The V segment lost 5 bases and the J segment 5 bases; nucleotides outside the gene matches: 7. The CDR3 loop spans 15 amino acids. In DNA, the CDR3 is TGTGCCAGCAGCCTTCTAGCGGGAGGGCCCCACGAGCAGTACTTC. Its protein product is CASSLLAGGPHEQYF.

The chain uses TRBV6-6 and TRBJ2-7, with a weak D call TRBD1 (6 bases). The germline V gene encodes CDR1 MNHNY and CDR2 SVGAGI (reference sequence). The CDR3 consists of 15 residues. The V end lost 2 bases, the J end lost 0 bases, and 11 bases lay between the germline ends. The CDR3 DNA is TGTGCCAGCAGTTACGGGACACCGAGCTCCTACGAGCAGTACTTC. This translates into CASSYGTPSSYEQYF.

V and J are TRBV6-1 and TRBJ2-1; 7 bases map to TRBD1. Germline CDR1 reads MNHNS; CDR2 reads SASEGT. CDR3 length: 14 residues. V shed 8 bases, J shed 3 bases, and the junction held 7 bases outside the gene matches. CDR3 in DNA: TGTGCCAGCTCCCGGACAGGTGACTACAATGAGCAGTTCTTC. Residues: CASSRTGDYNEQFF.

The chain couples TRBV5-8 to TRBJ2-7, with 12 positions matching TRBD2. The V gene end was trimmed by 4 bases and the J gene end by 2 bases; junction bases not matched to a gene: 4. The CDR3 spans 15 residues. Germline V lookup: CDR1 SGHTS, CDR2 YDEGEE. The CDR3 reads CASSLGLAGPYEQYF. CDR3 DNA sequence: TGTGCCAGCAGCCTAGGACTAGCGGGACCCTACGAGCAGTACTTC.